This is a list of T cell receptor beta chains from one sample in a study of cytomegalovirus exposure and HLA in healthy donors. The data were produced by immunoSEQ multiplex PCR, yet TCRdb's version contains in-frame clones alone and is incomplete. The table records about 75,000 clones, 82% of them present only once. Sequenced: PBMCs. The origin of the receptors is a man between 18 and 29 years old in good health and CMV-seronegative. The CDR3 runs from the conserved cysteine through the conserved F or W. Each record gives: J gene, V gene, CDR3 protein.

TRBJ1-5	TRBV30	CAWSSTGDQPQHF
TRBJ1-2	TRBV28	CASSPGQVGVYGYTF
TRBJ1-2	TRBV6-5	CASSRQGHYGYTF
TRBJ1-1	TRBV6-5	CASSYPAGEAFF
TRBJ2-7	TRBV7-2	CASSLGARGLSGPPYEQYF
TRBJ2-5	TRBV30	CAWSVGGGGQETQYF
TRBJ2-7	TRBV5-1	CASSLAGLAGDHEQYF
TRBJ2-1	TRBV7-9	CASSRIAGVYNEQFF
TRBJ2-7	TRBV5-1	CASSLGDKPTYEQYF
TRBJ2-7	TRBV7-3	CASSLIVAEPYEQYF
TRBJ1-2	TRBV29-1	CSVERTESYGYTF
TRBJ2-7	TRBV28	CASSPTSGNYEQYF
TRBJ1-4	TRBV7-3	CASSLRRETNEKLFF
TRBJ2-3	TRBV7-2	CASGRLVSTDTQYF
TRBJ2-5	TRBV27	CASSPRPRETQYF
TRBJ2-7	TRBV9	CASSVGTAPYEQYF
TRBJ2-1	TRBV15	CATSTTSGVLLSSYNEQFF
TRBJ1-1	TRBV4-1	CASTHPTGTDTTNTEAFF
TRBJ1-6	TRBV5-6	CASSYGTGADNSPLHF
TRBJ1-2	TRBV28	CASSPPRSYGYTF
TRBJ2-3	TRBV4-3	CASSREPTGSGTDTQYF
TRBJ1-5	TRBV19	CASSIQGPYSNQPQHF
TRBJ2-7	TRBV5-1	CASSLPPTGEQYF
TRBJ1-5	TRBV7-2	CASSLGPGRVQPQHF
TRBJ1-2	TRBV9	CASGGAKDF
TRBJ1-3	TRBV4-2	CASSQDGQGGNTIYF
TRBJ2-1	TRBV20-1	CSPSGDNEQFF
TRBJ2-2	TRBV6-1	CASSRGQETGELFF
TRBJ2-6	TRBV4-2	CAISRGGTAYSGANVLTF
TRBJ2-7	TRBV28	CASQTGVHEQYF
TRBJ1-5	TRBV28	CASNDRGDQPQHF
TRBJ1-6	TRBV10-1	CASREGTAPRYNSPLHF
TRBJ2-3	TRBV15	CATSRDFRLAGAVRTDTQYF
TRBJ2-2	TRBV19	CATKTGGAYSGELFF
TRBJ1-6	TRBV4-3	CASSQESLLLDSPLHF
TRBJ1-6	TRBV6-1	CASSERYHPPHF
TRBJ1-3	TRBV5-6	CASSLVRASGNTIYF
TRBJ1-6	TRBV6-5	CASSYRGANSPLHF
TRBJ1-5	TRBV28	CASSLIQGNQPQHF
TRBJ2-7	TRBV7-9	CASSLVQGREQYF
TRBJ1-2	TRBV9	CASSTLTGSYGYTF
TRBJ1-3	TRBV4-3	CASSQATSGNTIYF
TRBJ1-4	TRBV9	CASSYSPEDEKLFF
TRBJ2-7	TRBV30	CAWRGGTGFPYEQYF
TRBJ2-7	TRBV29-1	CSVVVGGRDTYEQYF
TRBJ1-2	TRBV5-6	CASSLRTGLNTNYGYTF
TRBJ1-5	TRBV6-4	CASSEGGDSNQPQHF
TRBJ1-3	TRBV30	CAGTTTSGNTIYF
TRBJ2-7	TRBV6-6	CASSPRLAGSNF
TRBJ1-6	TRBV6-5	CASRDSRYNSPLHF
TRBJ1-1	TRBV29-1	CSVDRGYPEAFF
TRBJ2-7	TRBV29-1	CSVVAGANTYEQYF
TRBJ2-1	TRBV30	CAWRRLAGNNNEQFF
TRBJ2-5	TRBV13	CASSSTPGQGVSRSETQYF
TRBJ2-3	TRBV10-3	CAISVGRAQDTQYF
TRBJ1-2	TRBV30	CASQGQIYGYTF
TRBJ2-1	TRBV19	CATRFGGSSGGSYNEQFF
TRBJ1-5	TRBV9	CASSVGQGSNQPQHF